This T cell receptor beta chain was identified in a study of immune heterogeneity within non-small cell lung tumors. The wider study: Histologically, a handful of tumors were squamous cell carcinomas and nine to eleven were non-squamous carcinomas. The remaining 1 tumor was not otherwise specified.

This clonotype appeared a single time. Its antigen remains unidentified. A much larger clone differs from this one at a single base, so this may be a read error. TCR beta CDR3 was amplified by multiplex PCR using 32 V and 13 J primers. TCRdb reprocessed the multiplex PCR reads with MiXCR, giving one entry per CDR3 protein. This table has 20,000 to 25,000 distinct CDR3 sequences, 25% to 30% appearing once. This CDR3 is built from 14 residues. Germline assignment: CDR1 SGHTA and CDR2 FQGNSA. Study results and limitations: Locally, T-cell clonality showed a moderate but significant correlation with tumor mutational burden measured at the same site (R approximately 0.34). Identical dominant CDR3 beta clonotypes showed recurrence across tumor sites within a patient, and site-unique high-frequency clones were also present.

Bulk tumor genomic DNA, 450 to 600 ng per sample, was the template. While surgery was under way, several biopsies spaced far apart were taken per primary tumor. Untreated, newly diagnosed non-small cell lung cancer patients underwent curative surgery. Curative-intent surgery was being performed on the donors, who were patients newly diagnosed with non-small cell lung cancer. This receptor was identified in a man in his forties with non-small cell lung cancer. This sequence joins TRBV7-2 and TRBJ2-5; unclear D gene. The specimen sequenced was lung tumor tissue. The CDR3 here is CDSSYRRTQETQYF. In DNA form, the CDR3 reads TGTGACAGCAGCTATCGACGGACGCAAGAGACCCAGTACTTC.